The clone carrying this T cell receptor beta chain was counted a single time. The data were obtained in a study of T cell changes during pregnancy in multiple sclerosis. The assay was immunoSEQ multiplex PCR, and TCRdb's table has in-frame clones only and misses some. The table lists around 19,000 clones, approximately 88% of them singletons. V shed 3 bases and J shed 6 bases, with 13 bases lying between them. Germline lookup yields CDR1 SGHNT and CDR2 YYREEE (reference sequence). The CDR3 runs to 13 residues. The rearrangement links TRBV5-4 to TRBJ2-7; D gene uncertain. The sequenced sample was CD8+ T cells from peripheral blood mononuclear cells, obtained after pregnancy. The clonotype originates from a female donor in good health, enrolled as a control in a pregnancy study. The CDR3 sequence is CASSSGPSGEQYF. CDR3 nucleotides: TGTGCCAGCAGCTCTGGGCCCAGTGGCGAGCAGTACTTC.